This TCR beta chain was identified in a study of PD-1 blockade in classical Hodgkin lymphoma. Every one of the patients relapsed after autologous stem cell transplantation (brentuximab vedotin exposure was variable). Relapsed/refractory classical Hodgkin lymphoma patients had complete, partial or progressive responses. Study-level results: Nivolumab initiated under 1 year post-ASCT led to patient exclusion. Whereas CD4+ TCR diversity had risen significantly by C4D1, CD8+ TCR diversity had not.

Germline V gene lookup returns CDR1 SQVTM and CDR2 ANQGSEA. The CDR3 contains 14 residues. Trimming pared 0 bases from V and 6 bases from J, leaving 12 bases between. Of note for this clone: Its antigen is not identified.

TCRdb's copy holds only in-frame clones and misses some; the assay was immunoSEQ multiplex PCR. The table lists 30,000 to 45,000 clones, around 88% of them singletons. The chain couples TRBV29-1 to TRBJ2-1; D gene ambiguous. The source was peripheral blood mononuclear cells (PBMCs), collected before the second cycle of nivolumab. The source of this sequence is a human donor with classical Hodgkin lymphoma. CDR3 region: CSVEDPRWLNEQFF. As DNA, the CDR3 is TGCAGCGTTGAAGACCCTAGGTGGCTCAATGAGCAGTTCTTC.